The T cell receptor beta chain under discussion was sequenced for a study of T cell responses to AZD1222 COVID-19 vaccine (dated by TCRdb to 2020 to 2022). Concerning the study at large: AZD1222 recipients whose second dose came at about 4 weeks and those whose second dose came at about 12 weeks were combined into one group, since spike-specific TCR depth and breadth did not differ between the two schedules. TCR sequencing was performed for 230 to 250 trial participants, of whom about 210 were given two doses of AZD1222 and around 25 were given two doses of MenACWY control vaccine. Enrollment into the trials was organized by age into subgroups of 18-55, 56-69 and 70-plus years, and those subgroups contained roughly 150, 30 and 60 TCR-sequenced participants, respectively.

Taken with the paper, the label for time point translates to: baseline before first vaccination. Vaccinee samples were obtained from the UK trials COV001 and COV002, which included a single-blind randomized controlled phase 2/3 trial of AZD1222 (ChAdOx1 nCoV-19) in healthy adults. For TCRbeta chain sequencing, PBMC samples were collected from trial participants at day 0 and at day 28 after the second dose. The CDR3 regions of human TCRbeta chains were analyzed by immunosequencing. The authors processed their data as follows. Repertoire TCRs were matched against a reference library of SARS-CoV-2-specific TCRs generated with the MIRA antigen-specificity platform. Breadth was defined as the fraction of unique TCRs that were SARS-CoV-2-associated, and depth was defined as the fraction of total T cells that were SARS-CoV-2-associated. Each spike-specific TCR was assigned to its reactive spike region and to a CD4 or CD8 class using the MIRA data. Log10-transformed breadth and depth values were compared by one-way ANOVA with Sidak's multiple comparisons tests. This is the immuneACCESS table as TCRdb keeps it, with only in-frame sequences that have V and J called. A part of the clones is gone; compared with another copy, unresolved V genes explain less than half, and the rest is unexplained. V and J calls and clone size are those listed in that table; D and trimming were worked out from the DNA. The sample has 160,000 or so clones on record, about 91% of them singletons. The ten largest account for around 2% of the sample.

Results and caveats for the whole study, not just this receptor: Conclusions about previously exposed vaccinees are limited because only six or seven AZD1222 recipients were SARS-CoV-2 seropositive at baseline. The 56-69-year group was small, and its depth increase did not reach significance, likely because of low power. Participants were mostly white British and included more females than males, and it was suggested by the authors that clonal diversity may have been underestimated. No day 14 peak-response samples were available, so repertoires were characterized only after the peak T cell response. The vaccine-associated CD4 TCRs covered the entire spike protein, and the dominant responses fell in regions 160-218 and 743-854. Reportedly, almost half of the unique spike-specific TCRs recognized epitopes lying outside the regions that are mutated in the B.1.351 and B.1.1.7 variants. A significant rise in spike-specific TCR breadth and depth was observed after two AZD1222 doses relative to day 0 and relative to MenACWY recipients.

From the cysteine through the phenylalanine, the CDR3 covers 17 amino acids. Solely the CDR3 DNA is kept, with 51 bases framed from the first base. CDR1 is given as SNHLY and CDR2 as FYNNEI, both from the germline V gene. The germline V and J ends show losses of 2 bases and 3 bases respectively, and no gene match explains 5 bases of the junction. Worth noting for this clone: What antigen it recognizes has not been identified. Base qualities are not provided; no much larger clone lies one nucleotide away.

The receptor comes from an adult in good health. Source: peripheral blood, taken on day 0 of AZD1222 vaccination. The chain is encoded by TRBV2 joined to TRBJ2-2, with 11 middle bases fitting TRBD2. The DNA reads TGTGCCAGCAGTGAACTAGCGGGGGGCGGGGACACCGGGGAGCTGTTTTTT. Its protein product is CASSELAGGGDTGELFF.